The clone carrying this T cell receptor (beta chain) was seen only a few times. This CDR3 comprises 13 residues. Trimming removed 0 bases at V and 7 bases at J, with 10 bases between. Germline V gene sequence: CDR1 SGHRS, CDR2 YFSETQ. One entry per CDR3 protein results from TCRdb running MiXCR on the 5' RACE reads. Here the sample spans roughly 120,000 distinct CDR3 sequences, roughly 15% being singletons. The data are from a study of CD8 T cells in ankylosing spondylitis. The chain links TRBV5-1 to TRBJ1-1; D is undetermined. Sequenced sample: blood, either unsorted or a sorted T cell fraction (not recorded which). This receptor was obtained from a female donor with ankylosing spondylitis or in good health (not recorded which). CDR3 region: CASSLDGRLEAFF. CDR3 sequence (DNA): TGCGCCAGCAGCTTGGATGGACGACTTGAAGCTTTCTTT.